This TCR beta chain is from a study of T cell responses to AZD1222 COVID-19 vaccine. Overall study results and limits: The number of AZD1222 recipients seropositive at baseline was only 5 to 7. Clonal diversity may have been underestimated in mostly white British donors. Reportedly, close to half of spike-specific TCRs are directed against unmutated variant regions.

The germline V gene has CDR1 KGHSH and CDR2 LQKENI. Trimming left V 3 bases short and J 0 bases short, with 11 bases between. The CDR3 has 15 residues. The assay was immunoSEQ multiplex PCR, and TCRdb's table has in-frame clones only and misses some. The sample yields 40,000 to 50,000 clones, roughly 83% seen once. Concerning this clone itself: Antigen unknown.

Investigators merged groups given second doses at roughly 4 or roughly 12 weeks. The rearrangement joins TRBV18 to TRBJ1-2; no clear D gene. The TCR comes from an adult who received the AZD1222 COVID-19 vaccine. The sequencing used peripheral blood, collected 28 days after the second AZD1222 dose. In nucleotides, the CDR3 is TGTGCCAGCTCACCCAACCCGGATCCTAACTATGGCTACACCTTC. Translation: CASSPNPDPNYGYTF.